The 27 T cell receptor beta chains below all came from one sample that was sequenced in a study of response to subunit inactivated influenza vaccine. A single record per CDR3 protein comes from TCRdb applying MiXCR to the RT-PCR reads. The sample records roughly 500,000 distinct CDR3 sequences, more than 15% being singletons. The source was CD4+ T cells sorted from PBMCs, collected about 24 months after vaccination. The receptors originated from a man between 45 and 75 years old who received an inactivated influenza vaccine.

Ten or more counts support this clonotype. The chain employs TRBV7-2 and TRBJ2-3, with unresolved D. CDR3 length: 15 residues. Per germline, CDR1 SGHTA and CDR2 FQGNSA. Trimming left V 2 bases short and J 1 base short, with 10 bases between. For the CDR3, the DNA is TGTGCCAGCAGCTTAAATCGCAGAGGCACAGATACGCAGTATTTT. Translated: CASSLNRRGTDTQYF. Looking up the rest from reference TRBV7-2 and TRBJ2-3 gives the full variable domain: GAGVSQSPSNKVTEKGKDVELRCDPISGHTALYWYRQSLGQGLEFLIYFQGNSAPDKSGLPSDRFSAERTGGSVSTLTIQRTQQEDSAVYLCASSLNRRGTDTQYFGPGTRLTVL.

V and J are TRBV23-1 and TRBJ2-5; possibly TRBD1 or TRBD2 for D (5 bases each). Being an ORF, TRBV23-1 has a function that is uncertain. V was pared by 8 bases and J by 3 bases, with 16 bases between. This CDR3 is built from 14 residues. In DNA form, the CDR3 reads TGCGCCAGCGCCCAGCGAGGGGAAAAAGAGACCCAGTACTTC. Its protein is CASAQRGEKETQYF.

The V and J genes are TRBV7-2 and TRBJ1-5; possibly TRBD1 for D (5 bases). V was cut by 3 bases and J by 7 bases, with 16 bases left in between. CDR3 size: 15 residues. The germline V gene has CDR1 SGHTA and CDR2 FQGNSA. In nucleotides, the CDR3 is TGTGCCAGCAGCTTGGACGGGGGTTCGGGACAGCCCCAGCATTTT. This gives the protein CASSLDGGSGQPQHF.

The chain recombines TRBV10-2 with TRBJ2-1, with TRBD2 as a possible D gene (5 bases). Trimming shortened V by 10 bases and J by 6 bases, and 16 bases separated the two germline ends. The CDR3 extends over 13 amino acids. In germline, CDR1 is WSHSY, CDR2 SAAADI. The CDR3 region has the DNA TGCGCCACACGCCGGGGATCGGTCAATGAGCAGTTCTTC. Its protein product is CATRRGSVNEQFF.

The CDR3 spells CAISVGSDQPQHF. The CDR3, as DNA: TGTGCCATCAGTGTAGGGAGCGATCAGCCCCAGCATTTT. V is TRBV10-3 and J is TRBJ1-5; D gene uncertain. The CDR3 consists of 13 residues. CDR1 is ENHRY and CDR2 is SYGVKD in the germline V gene. Trimming removed 4 bases from V and 5 bases from J, with 9 bases in between.

The gene calls are TRBV5-4 and TRBJ2-3; unclear D gene. CDR1 is SGHNT, CDR2 YYREEE, per germline (reference sequence). The CDR3 is 15 residues long. Between the trimmed V and J ends, which lost 4 bases and 1 base, there was a span of 13 bases. The CDR3 is CASSPEAKRTDTQYF. The DNA for the CDR3 is TGTGCCAGCAGCCCCGAAGCGAAACGCACAGATACGCAGTATTTT.

The chain joins TRBV5-5 to TRBJ2-3; D possibly matches TRBD1 or TRBD2 (5 bases each). This CDR3 spans 15 amino acids. The germline CDR1 and CDR2 sequences are SGHKS and YYEKEE (reference sequence). Deletions cut 3 bases from V and 6 bases from J, with 17 bases between. The DNA for the CDR3 is TGTGCCAGCAGCTCCACCGGGACGGCGAGGGATACGCAGTATTTT. Translated: CASSSTGTARDTQYF.

In the case of this clonotype: The junction differs from germline at one of its ends, possibly a read error. V gene TRBV10-3 combines with J gene TRBJ2-3; possible D gene TRBD2, 5 bases. This CDR3 comprises 14 residues. Germline CDR1 ENHRY, CDR2 SYGVKD. CDR3 nucleotides: TGTGCTATCAGATCTGAGGGCCGCGCAGATACGCAGTATTTT. This gives the protein CAIRSEGRADTQYF.

V usage is TRBV5-1 and J usage is TRBJ2-7; D may be TRBD1 or TRBD2 (5 bases each). The CDR3 is 13 amino acids. V lost 4 bases to trimming and J lost 4 bases, with 12 bases between them. Per the germline V gene, CDR1 is SGHRS and CDR2 is YFSETQ. This chain's CDR3 is CASSRDGQYEQYF. CDR3 nucleotide sequence: TGCGCCAGCAGCCGGGACGGACAATACGAGCAGTACTTC.

This clonotype was seen a few times. The chain recombines TRBV20-1 with TRBJ2-2; tentatively, D is TRBD2 (6 bases). This CDR3 region has 15 residues. Germline CDR1 is DFQATT and CDR2 is SNEGSKA (reference sequence). Trimming left V 6 bases short and J 7 bases short, with 21 bases between. CDR3 in amino acids: CSAESRGTSVGELFF. The CDR3 nucleotides are TGCAGTGCCGAGAGCCGGGGGACCTCGGTCGGGGAGCTGTTTTTT.

This chain connects TRBV18 to TRBJ2-5; D is unresolved. Trimming pared 2 bases from V and 5 bases from J, leaving 12 bases between. Per the germline V gene, CDR1 is KGHSH and CDR2 is LQKENI. The CDR3 has 14 amino acids. CDR3 protein: CASSPGTPRETQYF. CDR3 nucleotide sequence: TGTGCCAGCTCACCAGGAACTCCAAGGGAGACCCAGTACTTC.

This clonotype has just a few counts. The chain has TRBV12-3 or TRBV12-4 and TRBJ1-4, with 12 nucleotides matching TRBD1. This CDR3 contains 15 residues. V shed 6 bases and J 11 bases; nucleotides not matched to a gene: 10. CDR3 residues: CASSLGTGGLFKLFF. CDR3 in DNA: TGTGCCAGCAGCTTGGGGACAGGGGGCCTATTTAAACTGTTTTTT.

There are a few counts of this clonotype. The V gene is TRBV30, the J gene TRBJ1-4, with D uncertain. The germline V and J ends were trimmed by 6 bases and 0 bases, with 8 bases remaining between them. Per germline, CDR1 GTSNPN and CDR2 SVGIG (reference sequence). The CDR3 has 13 residues. The CDR3: CACQPATNEKLFF. The DNA for the CDR3 is TGTGCCTGTCAGCCCGCAACTAATGAAAAACTGTTTTTT.

The chain has TRBV30 and TRBJ2-2; 13 nucleotides agree with TRBD2. The CDR3 consists of 16 residues. Germline CDR1 reads GTSNPN; CDR2 reads SVGIG (reference sequence). V lost 3 bases to trimming and J lost 6 bases; unmatched junction nucleotides: 7. CDR3: CAWRGLAGAGAGELFF. CDR3 nucleotide sequence: TGTGCCTGGAGAGGACTAGCGGGGGCTGGGGCCGGGGAGCTGTTTTTT.

This clonotype was counted at least ten times. The chain is built from TRBV7-6 and TRBJ2-1, with D possibly TRBD1 on 6 matching bases. From germline, CDR1 is SGHVS and CDR2 FNYEAQ. The V and J ends lost 5 bases and 8 bases respectively, with 19 bases between them. The CDR3 totals 15 residues. The CDR3 nucleotides read TGTGCCAGCAGCATGCTCGGGACAATGTATGATGAGCAGTTCTTC. Amino acids: CASSMLGTMYDEQFF.

This clonotype was seen many times. The chain combines TRBV28 with TRBJ2-1; TRBD2 might be the D (7 bases). Trimming took 8 bases from V and 4 from J, leaving 15 bases between them. The CDR3 loop spans 14 amino acids. Germline values: CDR1 MDHEN, CDR2 SYDVKM. CDR3 DNA: TGTGCCAGCTTAGGGGGAGGGCGGTACAATGAGCAGTTCTTC. This encodes CASLGGGRYNEQFF.

The sample holds a few counts of this clonotype. The CDR3 DNA is TGTGCCAGCAGTGAGACAGGGGGCAAGCAGTACTTC. Its protein is CASSETGGKQYF. The rearrangement links TRBV12-3 or TRBV12-4 to TRBJ2-7; 10 bases align to TRBD1. Unmatched junction bases numbered 3, after V lost 5 bases and J lost 8 bases. This CDR3 spans 12 amino acids.

The table lists this clonotype with a few counts. The chain has TRBV5-1 and TRBJ2-7; 8 bases align to TRBD1. Germline assignment: CDR1 SGHRS and CDR2 YFSETQ. The V and J ends lost 4 bases and 5 bases, in that order; junction bases with no gene match: 8. The CDR3 covers 14 residues. CDR3 in DNA: TGCGCCAGCAGCCTGGGACAGGTAATAGACGAGCAGTACTTC. Translated, it gives CASSLGQVIDEQYF.

The chain is built from TRBV7-2 and TRBJ2-3, with D perhaps TRBD1 or TRBD2 (5 bases each). V shed 5 bases and J shed 1 base, with 10 bases lying between them. This CDR3 comprises 14 residues. Germline-derived CDR1 and CDR2 are SGHTA and FQGNSA. The CDR3 region has the DNA TGTGCCAGCAGCCGCCGGGACGGCACAGATACGCAGTATTTT. This codes for CASSRRDGTDTQYF.

This clonotype was counted between two and nine times. The chain has TRBV6-1 and TRBJ1-6; possible D gene TRBD1, 5 bases. With 3 bases removed from V and 13 bases from J, the gap between germline ends came to 16 bases. This CDR3 spans 14 amino acids. Germline V gene data show CDR1 as MNHNS and CDR2 as SASEGT. The CDR3 bases are TGTGCCAGCAGTGACGGGGACCATAAGGCGCCCCTCCACTTT. Its protein is CASSDGDHKAPLHF.

This chain's CDR3 is CASSSQTGWAEKLFF. The CDR3 coding sequence is TGTGCCAGCAGCTCGCAGACAGGGTGGGCTGAAAAACTGTTTTTT. The V gene is TRBV7-2, the J gene TRBJ1-4; 7 bases fit TRBD1. After removal of 4 bases from V and 7 bases from J, the junction contained 9 bases not matched to a gene. The CDR3 runs 15 residues. Germline CDR1 is SGHTA and CDR2 is FQGNSA.

This clonotype was observed a handful of times. The chain is built from TRBV20-1 and TRBJ2-7; a weak D match, TRBD1 (6 bases). The length of the CDR3 is 14 residues. CDR1 DFQATT and CDR2 SNEGSKA come from the germline V gene (reference sequence). Between the trimmed V and J ends, which lost 3 bases and 7 bases, there was a span of 19 bases. The CDR3 is CSASIRGDSTEQYF. Written as DNA, the CDR3 is TGCAGTGCTAGCATCAGGGGCGACTCTACGGAGCAGTACTTC.

The chain links TRBV3-1 to TRBJ2-2, with D possibly TRBD1 on 6 matching bases. The germline V gene encodes CDR1 LGHDT and CDR2 YNNKEL (reference sequence). The CDR3 has 14 residues. Trimming cost V 0 bases and J 10 bases, with 12 bases left between them. The CDR3 protein is CASSQDSGVVELFF. In DNA, the CDR3 is TGTGCCAGCAGCCAAGATTCAGGGGTAGTGGAGCTGTTTTTT.

The J gene is TRBJ1-1, the V gene TRBV29-1; D unresolved. V lost 7 bases to trimming and J lost 5 bases, with 11 bases between them. The germline CDR1 and CDR2 sequences are SQVTM and ANQGSEA. The CDR3 length is 11 residues. As DNA, the CDR3 is TGCAGCGGTCGAACGAGAACTGAAGCTTTCTTT. As protein: CSGRTRTEAFF.

Only a few counts were recorded for this clonotype. This rearrangement joins TRBV21-1 to TRBJ2-7; TRBD2 is taken as the D call from the table, unchecked against the DNA. TRBV21-1 is reported as a pseudogene. The CDR3 has 18 residues. The CDR3 reads CASSKERGLAGDSYEQYF. CDR3 DNA sequence: TGTGCCAGCAGCAAAGAAAGGGGACTAGCGGGTGACTCCTACGAGCAGTACTTC.

On this clonotype itself: Compared with germline, one end of the junction differs, possibly owing to a read error. This rearrangement joins TRBV7-2 to TRBJ2-2, with D perhaps TRBD1 (6 bases). CDR1 SGHTA and CDR2 FQGNSA come from the germline V gene. The CDR3 runs 14 residues. CDR3: CASSSQGSTGELSF. CDR3 nucleotide sequence: TGTGCCAGCAGCTCCCAGGGGAGCACCGGGGAGCTGTCTTTT. Full variable domain (rest looked up from reference TRBV7-2 and TRBJ2-2): GAGVSQSPSNKVTEKGKDVELRCDPISGHTALYWYRQSLGQGLEFLIYFQGNSAPDKSGLPSDRFSAERTGGSVSTLTIQRTQQEDSAVYLCASSSQGSTGELSFGEGSRLTVL.

This sequence joins TRBV18 and TRBJ2-2, with D unclear. This CDR3 has 12 residues. Trimming shortened V by 0 bases and J by 14 bases, and 10 bases separated the two germline ends. The germline V gene encodes CDR1 KGHSH and CDR2 LQKENI. The DNA for the CDR3 is TGTGCCAGCTCACCACCGTTTTCTAGACTGTTTTTT. This gives the protein CASSPPFSRLFF. The full variable domain, in which reference TRBV18 and TRBJ2-2 provide the parts outside the CDR3, is NAGVMQNPRHLVRRRGQEARLRCSPMKGHSHVYWYRQLPEEGLKFMVYLQKENIIDESGMPKERFSAEFPKEGPSILRIQQVVRGDSAAYFCASSPPFSRLFFGEGSRLTVL.